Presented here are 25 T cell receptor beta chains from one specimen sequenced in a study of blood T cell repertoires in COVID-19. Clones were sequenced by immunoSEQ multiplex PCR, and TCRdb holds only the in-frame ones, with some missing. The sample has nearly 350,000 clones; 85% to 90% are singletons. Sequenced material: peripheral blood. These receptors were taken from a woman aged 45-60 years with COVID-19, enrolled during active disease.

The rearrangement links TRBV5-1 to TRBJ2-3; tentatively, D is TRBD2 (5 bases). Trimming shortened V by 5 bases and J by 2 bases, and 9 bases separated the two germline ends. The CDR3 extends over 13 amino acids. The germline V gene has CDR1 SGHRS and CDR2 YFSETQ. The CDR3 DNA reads TGCGCCAGCAGACGGGATTCCACAGATACGCAGTATTTT. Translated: CASRRDSTDTQYF.

DNA for the CDR3: TGCGCCAGCAGTAGGCCCAGCGGGAGGGCGGAAGATACGCAGTATTTT. Protein sequence: CASSRPSGRAEDTQYF. The chain couples TRBV10-1 to TRBJ2-3; TRBD2 matches 10 bases. Germline V CDR1 and CDR2: WNHNN, SYGVQD (reference sequence). V lost 5 bases and J lost 5; bases outside the gene matches: 10. CDR3 size: 16 residues.

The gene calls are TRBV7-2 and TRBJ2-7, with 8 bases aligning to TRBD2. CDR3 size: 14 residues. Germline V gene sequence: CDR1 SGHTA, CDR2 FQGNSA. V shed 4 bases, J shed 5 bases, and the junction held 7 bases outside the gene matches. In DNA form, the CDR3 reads TGTGCCAGCAGCTGGAGCGGGAGTGGTGACGAGCAGTACTTC. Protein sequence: CASSWSGSGDEQYF. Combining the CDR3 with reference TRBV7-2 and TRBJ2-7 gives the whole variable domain GAGVSQSPSNKVTEKGKDVELRCDPISGHTALYWYRQSLGQGLEFLIYFQGNSAPDKSGLPSDRFSAERTGGSVSTLTIQRTQQEDSAVYLCASSWSGSGDEQYFGPGTRLTVT.

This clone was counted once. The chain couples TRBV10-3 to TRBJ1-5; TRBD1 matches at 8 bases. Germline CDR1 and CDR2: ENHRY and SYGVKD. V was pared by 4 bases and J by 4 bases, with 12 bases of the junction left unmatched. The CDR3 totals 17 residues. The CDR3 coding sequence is TGTGCCATCAGTGGTGGCACAGGGGGACTCATGAATCAGCCCCAGCATTTT. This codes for CAISGGTGGLMNQPQHF.

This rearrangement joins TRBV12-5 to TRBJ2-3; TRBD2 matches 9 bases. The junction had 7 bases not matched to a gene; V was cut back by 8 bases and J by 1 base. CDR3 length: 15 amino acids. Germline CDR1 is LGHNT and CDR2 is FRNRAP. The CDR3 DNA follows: TGTGCTAGTAACGGGGCGGGAGGGCGCACAGATACGCAGTATTTT. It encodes CASNGAGGRTDTQYF. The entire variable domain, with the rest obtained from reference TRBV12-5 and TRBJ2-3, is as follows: DARVTQTPRHKVTEMGQEVTMRCQPILGHNTVFWYRQTMMQGLELLAYFRNRAPLDDSGMPKDRFSAEMPDATLATLKIQPSEPRDSAVYFCASNGAGGRTDTQYFGPGTRLTVL.

CDR3 loop: CASSSMTVNTGELFF. CDR3 bases: TGTGCCAGCAGCTCGATGACAGTGAACACCGGGGAGCTGTTTTTT. The V call is TRBV5-4, the J call TRBJ2-2; D possibly corresponds to TRBD1 (5 bases). The CDR3 loop spans 15 amino acids. V lost 3 bases and J 1 base, leaving 10 bases between the germline ends. The germline V gene has CDR1 SGHNT and CDR2 YYREEE (reference sequence). The full variable domain, in which reference TRBV5-4 and TRBJ2-2 provide the parts outside the CDR3, is ETGVTQSPTHLIKTRGQQVTLRCSSQSGHNTVSWYQQALGQGPQFIFQYYREEENGRGNFPPRFSGLQFPNYSSELNVNALELDDSALYLCASSSMTVNTGELFFGEGSRLTVL.

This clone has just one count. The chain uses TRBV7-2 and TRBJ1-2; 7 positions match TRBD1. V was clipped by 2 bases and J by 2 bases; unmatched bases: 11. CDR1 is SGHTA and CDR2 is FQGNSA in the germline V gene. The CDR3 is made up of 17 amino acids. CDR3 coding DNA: TGTGCCAGCAGCTTACAAGACAGGGCCCGCGGGAACTATGGCTACACCTTC. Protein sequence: CASSLQDRARGNYGYTF.

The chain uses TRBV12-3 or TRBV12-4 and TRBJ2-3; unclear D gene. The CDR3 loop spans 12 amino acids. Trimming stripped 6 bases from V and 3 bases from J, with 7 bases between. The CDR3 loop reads CASSHRTDTQYF. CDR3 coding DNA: TGTGCCAGCAGCCACCGGACAGATACGCAGTATTTT.

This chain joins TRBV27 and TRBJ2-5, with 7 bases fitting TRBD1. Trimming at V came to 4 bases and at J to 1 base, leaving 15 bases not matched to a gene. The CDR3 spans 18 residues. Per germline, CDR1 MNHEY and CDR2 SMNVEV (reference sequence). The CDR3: CASSSQGRGTGVQETQYF. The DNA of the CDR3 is TGTGCCAGCAGTTCCCAGGGGCGAGGAACAGGGGTCCAAGAGACCCAGTACTTC.

The CDR3 nucleotides are TGTGCCAGCAGTAACAAGAGGGGGGGGAACTCTGGAAACACCATATATTTT. Its translation is CASSNKRGGNSGNTIYF. The chain couples TRBV4-2 to TRBJ1-3; D perhaps matches TRBD1 (6 bases). With 6 bases removed from V and 0 bases from J, the gap between germline ends came to 18 bases. CDR1 and CDR2 from the germline V gene are LGHNA and YNFKEQ. This CDR3 contains 17 residues.

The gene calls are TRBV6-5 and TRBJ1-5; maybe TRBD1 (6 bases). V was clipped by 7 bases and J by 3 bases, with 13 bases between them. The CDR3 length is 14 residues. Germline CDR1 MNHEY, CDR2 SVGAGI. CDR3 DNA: TGTGCCAGCAAGGGGGAGCGGGACAATCAGCCCCAGCATTTT. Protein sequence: CASKGERDNQPQHF.

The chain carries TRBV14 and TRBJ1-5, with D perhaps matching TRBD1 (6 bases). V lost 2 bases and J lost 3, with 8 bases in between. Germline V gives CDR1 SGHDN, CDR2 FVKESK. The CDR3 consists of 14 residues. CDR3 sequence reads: CASSQTGLNQPQHF. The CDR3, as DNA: TGTGCCAGCAGCCAAACAGGGCTCAATCAGCCCCAGCATTTT.

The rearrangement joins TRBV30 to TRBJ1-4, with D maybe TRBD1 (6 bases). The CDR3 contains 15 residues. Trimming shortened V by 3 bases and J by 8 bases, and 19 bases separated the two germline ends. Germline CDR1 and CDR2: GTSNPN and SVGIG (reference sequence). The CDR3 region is CAWSAPQGKDEKLFF. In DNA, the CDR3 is TGTGCCTGGAGCGCCCCCCAGGGGAAGGACGAAAAACTGTTTTTT.

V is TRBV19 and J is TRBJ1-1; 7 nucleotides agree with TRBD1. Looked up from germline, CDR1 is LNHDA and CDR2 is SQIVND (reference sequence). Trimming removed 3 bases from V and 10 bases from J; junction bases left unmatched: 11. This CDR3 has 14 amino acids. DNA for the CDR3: TGTGCCAGTAGTATCGAAGGGGGCGTTTTAATAGCTTTCTTT. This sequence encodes CASSIEGGVLIAFF.

The CDR3 protein is CASSYSAGGPYEQFF. As DNA, the CDR3 is TGTGCCAGCAGTTACAGCGCGGGAGGGCCTTATGAGCAGTTCTTC. The chain uses TRBV6-2 or TRBV6-3 and TRBJ2-1, with 9 bases identical to TRBD2. CDR1 MNHEY and CDR2 SVGEGT come from the germline V gene. The CDR3 has 15 residues. J was trimmed by 8 bases and V by 2 bases; bases with no gene match: 7.

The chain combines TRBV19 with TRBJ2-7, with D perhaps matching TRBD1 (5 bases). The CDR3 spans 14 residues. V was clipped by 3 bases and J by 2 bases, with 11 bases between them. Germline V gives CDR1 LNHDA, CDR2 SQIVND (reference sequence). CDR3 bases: TGTGCCAGTAGTATCTTGCAGGGCGCCTACGAGCAGTACTTC. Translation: CASSILQGAYEQYF.

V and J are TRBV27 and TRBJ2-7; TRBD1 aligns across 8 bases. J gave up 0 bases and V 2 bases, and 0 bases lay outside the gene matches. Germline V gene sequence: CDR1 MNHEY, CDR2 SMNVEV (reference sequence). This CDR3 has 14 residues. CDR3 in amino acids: CASSLTGGSYEQYF. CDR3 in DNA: TGTGCCAGCAGTTTAACAGGGGGCTCCTACGAGCAGTACTTC.

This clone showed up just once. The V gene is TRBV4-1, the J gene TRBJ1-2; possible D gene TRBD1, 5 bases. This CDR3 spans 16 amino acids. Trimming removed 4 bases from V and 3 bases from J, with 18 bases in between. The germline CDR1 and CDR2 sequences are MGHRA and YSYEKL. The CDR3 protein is CASSRIGTPSDYGYTF. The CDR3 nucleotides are TGCGCCAGCAGCCGCATAGGGACTCCCTCGGACTATGGCTACACCTTC.

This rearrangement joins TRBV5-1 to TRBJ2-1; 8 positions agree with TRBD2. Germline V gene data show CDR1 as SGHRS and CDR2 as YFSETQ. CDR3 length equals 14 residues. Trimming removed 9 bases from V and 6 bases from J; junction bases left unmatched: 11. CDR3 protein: CATESGLDSNEQFF. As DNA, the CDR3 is TGCGCCACCGAGTCGGGACTAGACTCCAATGAGCAGTTCTTC. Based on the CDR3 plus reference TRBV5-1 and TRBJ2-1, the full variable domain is KAGVTQTPRYLIKTRGQQVTLSCSPISGHRSVSWYQQTPGQGLQFLFEYFSETQRNKGNFPGRFSGRQFSNSRSEMNVSTLELGDSALYLCATESGLDSNEQFFGPGTRLTVL.

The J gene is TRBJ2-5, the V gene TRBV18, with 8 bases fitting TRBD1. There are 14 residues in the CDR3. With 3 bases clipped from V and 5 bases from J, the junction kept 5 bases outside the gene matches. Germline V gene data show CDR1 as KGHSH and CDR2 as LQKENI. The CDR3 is CASSPAGGGETQYF. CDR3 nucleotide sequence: TGTGCCAGCTCACCCGCAGGGGGCGGGGAGACCCAGTACTTC.

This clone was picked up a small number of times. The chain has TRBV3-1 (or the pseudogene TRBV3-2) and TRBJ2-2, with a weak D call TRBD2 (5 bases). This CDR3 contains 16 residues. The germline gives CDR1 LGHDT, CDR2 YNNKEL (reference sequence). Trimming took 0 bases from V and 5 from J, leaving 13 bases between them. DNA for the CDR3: TGTGCCAGCAGCCAAGAGCGGGCCAGAGGGACCGGGGAGCTGTTTTTT. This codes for CASSQERARGTGELFF.

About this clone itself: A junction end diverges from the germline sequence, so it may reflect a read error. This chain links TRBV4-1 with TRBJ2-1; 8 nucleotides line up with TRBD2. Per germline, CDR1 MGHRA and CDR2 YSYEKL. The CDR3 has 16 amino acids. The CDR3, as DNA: TGCGCCCGCAGCCGGGGTGGGGCGGGGGGATACAATGAGCAGTTCTTC. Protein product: CARSRGGAGGYNEQFF.

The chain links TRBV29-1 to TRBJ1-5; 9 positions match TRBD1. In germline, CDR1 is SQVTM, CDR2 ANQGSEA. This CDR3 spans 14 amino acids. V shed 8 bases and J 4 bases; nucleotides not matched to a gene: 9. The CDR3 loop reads CSFLGQGLNQPQHF. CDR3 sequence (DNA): TGCAGCTTCTTGGGACAGGGCCTAAATCAGCCCCAGCATTTT.

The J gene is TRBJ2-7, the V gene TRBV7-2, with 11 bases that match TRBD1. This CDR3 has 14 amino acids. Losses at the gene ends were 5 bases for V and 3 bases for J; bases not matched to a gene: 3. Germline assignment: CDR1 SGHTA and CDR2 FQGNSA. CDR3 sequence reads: CASSTGQGGYEQYF. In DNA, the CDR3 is TGTGCCAGCAGCACGGGACAGGGGGGCTACGAGCAGTACTTC.

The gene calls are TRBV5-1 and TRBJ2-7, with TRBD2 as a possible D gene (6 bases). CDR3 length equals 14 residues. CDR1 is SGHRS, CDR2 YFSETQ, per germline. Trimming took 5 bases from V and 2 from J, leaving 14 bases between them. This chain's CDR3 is CASRATSSTYEQYF. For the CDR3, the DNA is TGCGCCAGCAGGGCTACTAGCTCGACCTACGAGCAGTACTTC.